This entry is about one T cell receptor (beta chain). This clone was found once. This receptor's antigen is unknown. The record has no base qualities; no much larger clone is one base away. TCRbeta CDR3 regions were amplified from genomic DNA using the immunoSEQ Assay, a bias-controlled multiplex PCR. For the original study's pipeline: The number of nucleated cells in each sample was estimated from the amplification of reference gene primers within the assay. To quantify the absolute abundance of each unique TCRbeta CDR3 rearrangement, sequence reads were collapsed and filtered. Productive Simpson clonality was computed per sample as the square root of Simpson's diversity index over productive rearrangements. TCRdb's version of the immuneACCESS table is confined to in-frame rearrangements and falls short of the full clone set. An unresolved V gene accounts for under half of the shortfall where checked; the remainder is of unknown origin. The V and J calls and clone size come from that table; D and trimming were worked out from the DNA. This sample is represented by 150,000 or so clones; 80% of them were singletons. In total, the top ten clones hold roughly 0.52% of the sample.

Collaborating institutions collected whole blood in K2EDTA tubes following their own protocols. For TCRbeta analysis, collaborators shipped samples as frozen whole blood, isolated PBMCs, or DNA extracted from either of those sample types. The source of the sample is a study of blood T cell repertoires in COVID-19 (dated by TCRdb to 2018 to 2021). About the full investigation: Samples covering the acute and convalescent phases of COVID-19 were provided by collaborators in the United States, Italy and Spain. Samples came from the ongoing ImmuneRACE study (first 160 participants) plus 1,254 subjects from 6 global collaborators. The prospective study material was composed of cDNA or gDNA derived from T cells, B-cell-depleted T cells, or PBMCs. Where available, HLA class I and class II types were obtained from metadata supplied by the sample provider rather than from assay-based typing. A de-identified subject ID, COVID-19 status, age in years and sex were almost always included in the sample metadata. Subjects who had been exposed to COVID-19, were actively infected with it, or had recovered from it provided the deeply sampled blood TCRbeta repertoires that made up the dataset. The repertoires were released in a freely available public database intended as a resource for research on the immune response to SARS-CoV-2.

Here is what the overall study found, with its caveats: Clinical and demographic metadata were provided uncurated, with the amount varying by source and participant.

Sequences were obtained from peripheral blood. This TCR was recovered from a man aged 55 to 70 with acute or convalescent COVID-19.

The CDR3 reads CASSPMGRRETQYF. The nucleotides read TGTGCCAGCAGTCCCATGGGCCGCCGTGAGACCCAGTACTTC. The sequence joins TRBV3-1 (or the pseudogene TRBV3-2) to TRBJ2-5, with no D gene named confidently. V loses 6 bases of germline sequence and J loses 5 bases, and the interval between the two ends is 16 bases. The CDR3 covers 14 residues, taking in both the cysteine and the phenylalanine. Only the CDR3 portion is preserved as DNA: 42 bases, with reading frame beginning at the first base. Reading the germline V gene (reference sequence) gives CDR1 LGHDT and CDR2 YNNKEL.